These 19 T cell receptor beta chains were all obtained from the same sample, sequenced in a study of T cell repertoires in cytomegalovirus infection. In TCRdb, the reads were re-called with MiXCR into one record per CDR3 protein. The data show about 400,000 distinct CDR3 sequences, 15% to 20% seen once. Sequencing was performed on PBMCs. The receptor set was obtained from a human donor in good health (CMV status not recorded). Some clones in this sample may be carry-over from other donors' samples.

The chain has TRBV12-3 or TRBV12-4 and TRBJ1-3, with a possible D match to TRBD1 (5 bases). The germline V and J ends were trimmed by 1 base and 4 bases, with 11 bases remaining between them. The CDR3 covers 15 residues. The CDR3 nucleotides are TGTGCCAGCAGTTTAGGGGGGGACCGCGGAAACACCATATATTTT. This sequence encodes CASSLGGDRGNTIYF.

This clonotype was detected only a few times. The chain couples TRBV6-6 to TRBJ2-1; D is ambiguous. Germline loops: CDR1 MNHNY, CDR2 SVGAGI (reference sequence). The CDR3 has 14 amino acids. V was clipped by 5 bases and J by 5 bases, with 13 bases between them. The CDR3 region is CASSVVGQNNEQFF. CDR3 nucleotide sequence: TGTGCCAGCAGTGTCGTAGGTCAGAACAATGAGCAGTTCTTC.

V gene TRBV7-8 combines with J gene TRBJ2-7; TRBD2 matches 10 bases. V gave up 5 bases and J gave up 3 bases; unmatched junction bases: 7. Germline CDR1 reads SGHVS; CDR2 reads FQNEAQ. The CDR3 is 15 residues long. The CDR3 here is CASSRAGTSVYEQYF. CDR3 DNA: TGTGCCAGCAGCCGAGCCGGGACTAGCGTCTACGAGCAGTACTTC.

The CDR3 DNA reads as TGTGCCAGCAGCTTATCGAGAGGTTCACAGGAGCAGTACTTC. Its translation is CASSLSRGSQEQYF. The chain recombines TRBV7-9 with TRBJ2-7; D gene uncertain. Germline values: CDR1 SEHNR, CDR2 FQNEAQ (reference sequence). Trimming pared 2 bases from V and 7 bases from J, leaving 15 bases between. This CDR3 is built from 14 residues.

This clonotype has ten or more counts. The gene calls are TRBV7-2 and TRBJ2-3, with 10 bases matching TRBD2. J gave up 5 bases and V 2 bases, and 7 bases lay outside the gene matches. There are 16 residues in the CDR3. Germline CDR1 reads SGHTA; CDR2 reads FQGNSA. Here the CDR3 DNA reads TGTGCCAGCAGCTTACAGCGGGGGGGCAGAAAAGATACGCAGTATTTT. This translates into CASSLQRGGRKDTQYF.

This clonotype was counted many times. CDR3 coding DNA: TGTGCCAGTAGCCCCTCGGTAAGCAGCACTGAAGCTTTCTTT. It yields the protein CASSPSVSSTEAFF. This sequence joins TRBV19 and TRBJ1-1; D remains ambiguous. This CDR3 contains 14 residues. Germline V gives CDR1 LNHDA, CDR2 SQIVND (reference sequence). V shed 6 bases and J shed 4 bases, with 15 bases lying between them. Together with reference TRBV19 and TRBJ1-1, the CDR3 gives the full variable domain: DGGITQSPKYLFRKEGQNVTLSCEQNLNHDAMYWYRQDPGQGLRLIYYSQIVNDFQKGDIAEGYSVSREKKESFPLTVTSAQKNPTAFYLCASSPSVSSTEAFFGQGTRLTVV.

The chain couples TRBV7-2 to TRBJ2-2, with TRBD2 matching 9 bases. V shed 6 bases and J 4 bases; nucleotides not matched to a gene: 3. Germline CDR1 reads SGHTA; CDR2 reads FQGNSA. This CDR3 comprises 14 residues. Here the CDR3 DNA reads TGTGCCAGCAGGCGGGGGGGGATCACCGGGGAGCTGTTTTTT. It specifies CASRRGGITGELFF.

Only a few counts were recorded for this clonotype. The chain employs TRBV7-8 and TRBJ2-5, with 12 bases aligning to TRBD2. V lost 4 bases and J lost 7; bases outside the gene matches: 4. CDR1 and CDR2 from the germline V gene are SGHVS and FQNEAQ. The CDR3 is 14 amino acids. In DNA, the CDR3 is TGTGCCAGCAGCTCTAGCGGGGGGGTCCGGACCCAGTACTTC. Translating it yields CASSSSGGVRTQYF. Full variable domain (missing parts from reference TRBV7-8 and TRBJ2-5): GAGVSQSPRYKVAKRGQDVALRCDPISGHVSLFWYQQALGQGPEFLTYFQNEAQLDKSGLPSDRFFAERPEGSVSTLKIQRTQQEDSAVYLCASSSSGGVRTQYFGPGTRLLVL.

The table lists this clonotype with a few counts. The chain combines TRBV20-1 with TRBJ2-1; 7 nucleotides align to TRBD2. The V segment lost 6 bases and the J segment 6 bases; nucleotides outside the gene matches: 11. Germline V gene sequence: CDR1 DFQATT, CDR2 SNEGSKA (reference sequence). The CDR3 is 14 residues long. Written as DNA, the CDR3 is TGCAGTGCCTTAGGACTAGAGGGTGGCAATGAGCAGTTCTTC. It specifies CSALGLEGGNEQFF.

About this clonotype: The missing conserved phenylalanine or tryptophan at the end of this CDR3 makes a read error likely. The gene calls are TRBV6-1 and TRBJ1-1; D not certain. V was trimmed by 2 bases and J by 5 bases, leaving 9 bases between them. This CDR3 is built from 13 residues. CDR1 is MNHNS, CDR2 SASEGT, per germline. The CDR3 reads CASSERRGTEAFL. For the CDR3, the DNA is TGTGCCAGCAGTGAAAGGAGAGGGACTGAAGCTTTCCTT.

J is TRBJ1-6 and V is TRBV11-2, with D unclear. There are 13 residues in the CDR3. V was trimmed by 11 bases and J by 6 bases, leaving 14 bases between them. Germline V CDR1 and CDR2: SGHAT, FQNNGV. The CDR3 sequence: CAAARELNSPLHF. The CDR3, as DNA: TGTGCCGCGGCTAGAGAACTTAATTCACCCCTCCACTTT.

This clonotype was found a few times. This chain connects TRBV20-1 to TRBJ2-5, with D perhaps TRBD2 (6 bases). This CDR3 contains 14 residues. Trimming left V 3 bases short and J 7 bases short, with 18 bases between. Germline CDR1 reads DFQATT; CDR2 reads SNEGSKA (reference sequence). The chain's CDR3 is CSASQAGLGGTQYF. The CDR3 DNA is TGCAGTGCTAGCCAGGCAGGGCTCGGGGGGACCCAGTACTTC.

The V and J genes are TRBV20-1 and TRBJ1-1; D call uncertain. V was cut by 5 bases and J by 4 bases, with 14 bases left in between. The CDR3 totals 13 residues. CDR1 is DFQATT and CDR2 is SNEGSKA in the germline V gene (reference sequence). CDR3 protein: CSASGKGPTEAFF. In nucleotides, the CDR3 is TGCAGTGCTTCAGGCAAGGGTCCCACTGAAGCTTTCTTT.

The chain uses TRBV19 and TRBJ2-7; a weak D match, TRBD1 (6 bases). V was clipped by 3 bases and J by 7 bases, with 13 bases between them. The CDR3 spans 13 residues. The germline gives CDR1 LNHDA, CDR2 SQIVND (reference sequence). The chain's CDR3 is CASSIQGTSEQYF. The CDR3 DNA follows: TGTGCCAGTAGTATTCAAGGGACATCGGAGCAGTACTTC.

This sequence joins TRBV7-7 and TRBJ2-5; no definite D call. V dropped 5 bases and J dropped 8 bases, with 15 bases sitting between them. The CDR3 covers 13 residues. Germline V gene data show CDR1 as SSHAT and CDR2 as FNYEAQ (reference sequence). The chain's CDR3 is CASSVDRSGTQYF. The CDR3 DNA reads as TGTGCCAGCAGCGTAGACCGCAGTGGAACCCAGTACTTC.

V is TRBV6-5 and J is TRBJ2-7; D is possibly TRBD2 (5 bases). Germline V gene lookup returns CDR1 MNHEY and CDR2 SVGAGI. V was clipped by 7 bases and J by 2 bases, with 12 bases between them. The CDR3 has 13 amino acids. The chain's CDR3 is CASTPSGAYEQYF. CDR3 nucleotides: TGTGCCAGCACCCCCAGCGGCGCCTACGAGCAGTACTTC.

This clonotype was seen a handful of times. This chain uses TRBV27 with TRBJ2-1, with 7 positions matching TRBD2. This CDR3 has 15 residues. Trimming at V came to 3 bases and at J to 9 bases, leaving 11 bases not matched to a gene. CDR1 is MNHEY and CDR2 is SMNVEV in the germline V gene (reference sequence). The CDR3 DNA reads TGTGCCAGCAGTTTTAGGCTAGCGGAGAGAGGTGAGCAGTTCTTC. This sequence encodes CASSFRLAERGEQFF.

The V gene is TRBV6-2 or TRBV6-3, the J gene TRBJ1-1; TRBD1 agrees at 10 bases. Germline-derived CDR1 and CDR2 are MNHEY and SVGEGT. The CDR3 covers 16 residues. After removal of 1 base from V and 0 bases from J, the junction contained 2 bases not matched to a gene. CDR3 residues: CASSYWTGGMNTEAFF. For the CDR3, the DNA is TGTGCCAGCAGTTACTGGACAGGGGGAATGAACACTGAAGCTTTCTTT.

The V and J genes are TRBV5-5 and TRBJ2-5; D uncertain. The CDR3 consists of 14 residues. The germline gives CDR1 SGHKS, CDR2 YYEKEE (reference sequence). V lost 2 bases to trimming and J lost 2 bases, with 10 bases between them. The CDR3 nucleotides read TGTGCCAGCAGCTTTAAGCCTAGGCAAGAGACCCAGTACTTC. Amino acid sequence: CASSFKPRQETQYF. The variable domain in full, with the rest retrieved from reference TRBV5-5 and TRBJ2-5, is DAGVTQSPTHLIKTRGQQVTLRCSPISGHKSVSWYQQVLGQGPQFIFQYYEKEERGRGNFPDRFSARQFPNYSSELNVNALLLGDSALYLCASSFKPRQETQYFGPGTRLLVL.